Listed here are 26 T cell receptor beta chains from one sample, sequenced in a study of T cell responses to AZD1222 COVID-19 vaccine. Repertoires were generated with immunoSEQ multiplex PCR, while TCRdb's copy carries only in-frame clones and drops some. The sample carries over 100,000 clones, 91% recorded once. Sequenced here: peripheral blood, sampled on day 0 of AZD1222 vaccination. Receptors originate from an adult in good health.

This rearrangement joins TRBV5-1 to TRBJ2-2; TRBD1 matches at 8 bases. The germline V gene has CDR1 SGHRS and CDR2 YFSETQ. This CDR3 has 16 residues. Unmatched junction bases numbered 12, after V lost 4 bases and J lost 7 bases. The CDR3 DNA is TGCGCCAGCAGCCCCCGCGGCAGGGGGCACAACGGGGAGCTGTTTTTT. This gives the protein CASSPRGRGHNGELFF.

This chain uses TRBV25-1 with TRBJ1-4, with D unresolved. Per germline, CDR1 MGHDK and CDR2 SYGVNS. Trimming shortened V by 1 base and J by 8 bases, and 17 bases separated the two germline ends. CDR3 length equals 16 residues. CDR3 residues: CASSELEGRGEEKLFF. The CDR3 nucleotides are TGTGCCAGCAGTGAATTGGAAGGGCGCGGGGAGGAAAAACTGTTTTTT. Full variable domain (remainder filled in from reference TRBV25-1 and TRBJ1-4): EADIYQTPRYLVIGTGKKITLECSQTMGHDKMYWYQQDPGMELHLIHYSYGVNSTEKGDLSSESTVSRIRTEHFPLTLESARPSHTSQYLCASSELEGRGEEKLFFGSGTQLSVL.

DNA for the CDR3: TGTGCCTGGAGAAGGGAAACAGATACGCAGTATTTT. Translation: CAWRRETDTQYF. The chain uses TRBV30 and TRBJ2-3; D remains unclear. The ends were cut back, 3 bases at V and 3 bases at J, with 7 bases in the middle. Germline values: CDR1 GTSNPN, CDR2 SVGIG (reference sequence). This CDR3 contains 12 residues.

The chain is built from TRBV30 and TRBJ1-2; D remains unclear. The V gene's germline CDR1 is GTSNPN and CDR2 SVGIG (reference sequence). The CDR3 runs 12 residues. V was pared by 2 bases and J by 3 bases, with 7 bases between. CDR3 in amino acids: CAWSITDYGYTF. The CDR3 nucleotides are TGTGCCTGGAGTATCACAGACTATGGCTACACCTTC. The complete variable domain, with remaining parts taken from reference TRBV30 and TRBJ1-2, reads SQTIHQWPATLVQPVGSPLSLECTVEGTSNPNLYWYRQAAGRGLQLLFYSVGIGQISSEVPQNLSASRPQDRQFILSSKKLLLSDSGFYLCAWSITDYGYTFGSGTRLTVV.

This chain connects TRBV3-1 (or the pseudogene TRBV3-2) to TRBJ2-5; 14 bases are a match to TRBD2. Germline CDR1 and CDR2: LGHDT and YNNKEL (reference sequence). The V segment lost 8 bases and the J segment 3 bases; nucleotides outside the gene matches: 5. This CDR3 is built from 15 residues. The DNA of the CDR3 is TGTGCCAGCGCTGGGGGACTAGCGGGAGAAGAGACCCAGTACTTC. Translation: CASAGGLAGEETQYF.

The chain carries TRBV2 and TRBJ1-2; D gene uncertain. The V end was cut by 0 bases, the J end by 4 bases, with 3 bases between. Germline CDR1 reads SNHLY; CDR2 reads FYNNEI. The CDR3 is made up of 12 amino acids. The CDR3 reads CASSEAGYGYTF. The CDR3 region has the DNA TGTGCCAGCAGTGAAGCTGGCTATGGCTACACCTTC.

The V gene is TRBV6-2 or TRBV6-3, the J gene TRBJ1-2; D not certain. Trimming took 2 bases from V and 6 from J, leaving 16 bases between them. The CDR3 has 15 residues. In germline, CDR1 is MNHEY, CDR2 SVGEGT. The CDR3 region has the DNA TGTGCCAGCAGTTACCCCCCGGGCCATTCCGATGGCTACACCTTC. Translation gives CASSYPPGHSDGYTF.

The chain carries TRBV6-5 and TRBJ1-3; the D is unclear. CDR3 length equals 15 residues. The germline V and J ends were trimmed by 4 bases and 4 bases, with 14 bases remaining between them. Germline V gene lookup returns CDR1 MNHEY and CDR2 SVGAGI. CDR3 region: CASSFSRSRGNTIYF. For the CDR3, the DNA is TGTGCCAGCAGTTTCTCCAGAAGCCGAGGAAACACCATATATTTT.

V gene TRBV11-2 combines with J gene TRBJ1-3; perhaps TRBD1 as D (5 bases). CDR3 length equals 19 residues. V was clipped by 0 bases and J by 0 bases, with 18 bases between them. Germline V gene sequence: CDR1 SGHAT, CDR2 FQNNGV. CDR3 protein: CASSLELWVGRDSGNTIYF. DNA for the CDR3: TGTGCCAGCAGCTTAGAACTCTGGGTGGGCAGGGACTCTGGAAACACCATATATTTT.

V usage is TRBV7-9 and J usage is TRBJ1-1; 10 bases are a match to TRBD1. Germline V gives CDR1 SEHNR, CDR2 FQNEAQ (reference sequence). The CDR3 contains 13 residues. V was clipped by 4 bases and J by 10 bases; unmatched bases: 6. The CDR3 DNA reads TGTGCCAGCAGCTCTGACAGGGGGCAGAGAGCTTTCTTT. The encoded protein is CASSSDRGQRAFF.

This rearrangement joins TRBV6-5 to TRBJ2-2; no reliable D call. CDR1 is MNHEY and CDR2 is SVGAGI in the germline V gene. The CDR3 runs to 16 residues. Trimming removed 0 bases from V and 2 bases from J, with 10 bases in between. The CDR3 nucleotides are TGTGCCAGCAGTTACTCAGCACTCATTAACACCGGGGAGCTGTTTTTT. This translates into CASSYSALINTGELFF.

The V and J genes are TRBV30 and TRBJ2-5; tentative D call: TRBD2 (6 bases). The V end was cut by 1 base, the J end by 2 bases, with 8 bases between. The CDR3 has 13 residues. CDR1 GTSNPN and CDR2 SVGIG come from the germline V gene (reference sequence). CDR3 residues: CAWSAGDQETQYF. CDR3 nucleotides: TGTGCCTGGAGTGCGGGGGATCAAGAGACCCAGTACTTC.

This clone occurred a few times. The chain recombines TRBV14 with TRBJ2-2; 11 bases agree with TRBD2. The V segment lost 5 bases and the J segment 3 bases; nucleotides outside the gene matches: 11. The CDR3 consists of 18 residues. Germline loops: CDR1 SGHDN, CDR2 FVKESK. The CDR3: CASSTFLGTSGYTGELFF. The CDR3 DNA reads as TGTGCCAGCAGCACCTTCCTCGGGACTAGCGGTTACACCGGGGAGCTGTTTTTT.

V gene TRBV5-1 combines with J gene TRBJ1-1; weak D call: TRBD1 (6 bases). CDR3 length: 16 amino acids. CDR1 SGHRS and CDR2 YFSETQ come from the germline V gene. V shed 4 bases and J shed 4 bases, with 20 bases lying between them. This chain's CDR3 is CASSPRTAGESTEAFF. The DNA of the CDR3 is TGCGCCAGCAGCCCCCGGACGGCAGGGGAATCCACTGAAGCTTTCTTT.

V is TRBV11-1 and J is TRBJ1-2; the D is unclear. The CDR3 loop spans 13 amino acids. From germline, CDR1 is SGHAT and CDR2 FQDESV (reference sequence). V was shortened by 0 bases and J by 4 bases, with 6 bases between the two germline ends. The CDR3 bases are TGTGCCAGCAGCTTAGCAGAATCCTATGGCTACACCTTC. It codes for CASSLAESYGYTF.

This clone was seen a handful of times. The genes are TRBV11-3 and TRBJ2-3; D gene uncertain. In germline, CDR1 is SGHNT, CDR2 YENEEA. The CDR3 is 15 residues long. V was cut by 2 bases and J by 2 bases, with 11 bases left in between. The CDR3 DNA is TGTGCCAGCAGCTTAAGAGTCGAGATCACAGATACGCAGTATTTT. Protein sequence: CASSLRVEITDTQYF.

CDR3 amino acids: CASSINHKQHYGYTF. In DNA form, the CDR3 reads TGTGCCAGTAGTATAAACCATAAGCAGCATTATGGCTACACCTTC. The genes are TRBV19 and TRBJ1-2; D gene uncertain. The CDR3 runs to 15 residues. CDR1 LNHDA and CDR2 SQIVND come from the germline V gene (reference sequence). V was shortened by 2 bases and J by 5 bases, with 15 bases between the two germline ends.

The V call is TRBV5-1, the J call TRBJ2-1, with D possibly matching TRBD2 (6 bases). This CDR3 is built from 15 residues. V gave up 0 bases and J gave up 3 bases, with 10 bases separating them. CDR1 is SGHRS and CDR2 is YFSETQ in the germline V gene. DNA for the CDR3: TGCGCCAGCAGCTTGGTCCTAGCGAGCTACAATGAGCAGTTCTTC. Its protein is CASSLVLASYNEQFF.

This clone came up once. The chain links TRBV7-2 to TRBJ2-1, with unresolved D. Germline V gene sequence: CDR1 SGHTA, CDR2 FQGNSA. CDR3 length equals 16 residues. V dropped 5 bases and J dropped 2 bases, with 16 bases sitting between them. CDR3 nucleotides: TGTGCCAGCAGCGTAGGCTCGCTGATACCCTACAATGAGCAGTTCTTC. Amino acid sequence: CASSVGSLIPYNEQFF.

J is TRBJ2-7 and V is TRBV5-1, with D perhaps matching TRBD2 (5 bases). V was trimmed by 0 bases and J by 5 bases, leaving 9 bases between them. The length of the CDR3 is 13 residues. Germline CDR1 reads SGHRS; CDR2 reads YFSETQ. The CDR3 DNA reads TGCGCCAGCAGCTTGGGGGGAGTGAACGAGCAGTACTTC. It translates to CASSLGGVNEQYF.

The genes are TRBV29-1 and TRBJ2-1, with D possibly being TRBD1 (6 bases). Germline V gene data show CDR1 as SQVTM and CDR2 as ANQGSEA. The CDR3 runs to 14 residues. V dropped 4 bases and J dropped 12 bases, with 22 bases sitting between them. The CDR3 protein is CSVVVWDTGPGQFF. DNA for the CDR3: TGCAGCGTTGTAGTCTGGGACACCGGGCCGGGGCAGTTCTTC.

The chain recombines TRBV3-1 (or the pseudogene TRBV3-2) with TRBJ2-3; 12 bases map to TRBD2. Germline V gene lookup returns CDR1 LGHDT and CDR2 YNNKEL (reference sequence). The V and J ends lost 4 bases and 4 bases, in that order; junction bases with no gene match: 6. This CDR3 has 16 amino acids. The DNA of the CDR3 is TGTGCCAGCAGCCCGCGACTAGCGGGAGATCCAGATACGCAGTATTTT. Translating gives CASSPRLAGDPDTQYF.

This clone was detected only a few times. The rearrangement uses TRBV28 and TRBJ1-4; 7 bases map to TRBD1. The germline V gene has CDR1 MDHEN and CDR2 SYDVKM. J lost 8 bases, V lost 6 bases, and 15 bases had no gene match. This CDR3 comprises 16 residues. DNA for the CDR3: TGTGCCAGCAGCAGGGTCGGAGACAGGGCTGGCGAAAAACTGTTTTTT. Its translation is CASSRVGDRAGEKLFF.

This rearrangement joins TRBV5-6 to TRBJ2-3, with TRBD2 matching 8 bases. The CDR3 has 14 residues. The V and J ends lost 5 bases and 1 base, in that order; junction bases with no gene match: 3. Germline assignment: CDR1 SGHDT and CDR2 YYEEEE. CDR3 in amino acids: CASRAGVGTDTQYF. The CDR3 DNA is TGTGCCAGCAGAGCGGGGGTGGGCACAGATACGCAGTATTTT.

The rearrangement joins TRBV21-1 to TRBJ1-5. TRBV21-1 is reported as a pseudogene. The CDR3 runs 14 residues. CDR3 sequence reads: CASSTIGSNQPQHF. CDR3 coding DNA: TGTGCCAGCAGCACCATTGGGAGCAATCAGCCCCAGCATTTT.

This CDR3 reads CASSPTILSQETQYF. The CDR3, as DNA: TGTGCCAGCTCACCAACGATTCTCAGCCAAGAGACCCAGTACTTC. The chain joins TRBV18 to TRBJ2-5; D not resolved. CDR1 is KGHSH and CDR2 is LQKENI in the germline V gene. This CDR3 is built from 15 residues. Between the trimmed V and J ends, which lost 2 bases and 1 base, there was a span of 11 bases. The whole variable domain, filled in from reference TRBV18 and TRBJ2-5, reads NAGVMQNPRHLVRRRGQEARLRCSPMKGHSHVYWYRQLPEEGLKFMVYLQKENIIDESGMPKERFSAEFPKEGPSILRIQQVVRGDSAAYFCASSPTILSQETQYFGPGTRLLVL.